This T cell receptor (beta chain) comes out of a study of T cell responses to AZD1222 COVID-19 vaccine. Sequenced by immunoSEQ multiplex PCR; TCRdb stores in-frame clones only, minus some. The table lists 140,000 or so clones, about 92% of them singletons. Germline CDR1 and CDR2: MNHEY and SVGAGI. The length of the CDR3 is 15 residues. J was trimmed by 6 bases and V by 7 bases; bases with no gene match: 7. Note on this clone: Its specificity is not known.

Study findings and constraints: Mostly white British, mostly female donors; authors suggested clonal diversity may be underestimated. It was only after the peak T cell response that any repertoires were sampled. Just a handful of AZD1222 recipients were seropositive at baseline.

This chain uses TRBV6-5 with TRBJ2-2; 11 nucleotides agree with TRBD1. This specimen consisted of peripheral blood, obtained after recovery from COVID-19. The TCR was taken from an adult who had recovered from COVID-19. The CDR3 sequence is CASKKGDRGAGELFF. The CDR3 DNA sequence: TGTGCCAGCAAAAAGGGGGACAGGGGGGCCGGGGAGCTGTTTTTT.